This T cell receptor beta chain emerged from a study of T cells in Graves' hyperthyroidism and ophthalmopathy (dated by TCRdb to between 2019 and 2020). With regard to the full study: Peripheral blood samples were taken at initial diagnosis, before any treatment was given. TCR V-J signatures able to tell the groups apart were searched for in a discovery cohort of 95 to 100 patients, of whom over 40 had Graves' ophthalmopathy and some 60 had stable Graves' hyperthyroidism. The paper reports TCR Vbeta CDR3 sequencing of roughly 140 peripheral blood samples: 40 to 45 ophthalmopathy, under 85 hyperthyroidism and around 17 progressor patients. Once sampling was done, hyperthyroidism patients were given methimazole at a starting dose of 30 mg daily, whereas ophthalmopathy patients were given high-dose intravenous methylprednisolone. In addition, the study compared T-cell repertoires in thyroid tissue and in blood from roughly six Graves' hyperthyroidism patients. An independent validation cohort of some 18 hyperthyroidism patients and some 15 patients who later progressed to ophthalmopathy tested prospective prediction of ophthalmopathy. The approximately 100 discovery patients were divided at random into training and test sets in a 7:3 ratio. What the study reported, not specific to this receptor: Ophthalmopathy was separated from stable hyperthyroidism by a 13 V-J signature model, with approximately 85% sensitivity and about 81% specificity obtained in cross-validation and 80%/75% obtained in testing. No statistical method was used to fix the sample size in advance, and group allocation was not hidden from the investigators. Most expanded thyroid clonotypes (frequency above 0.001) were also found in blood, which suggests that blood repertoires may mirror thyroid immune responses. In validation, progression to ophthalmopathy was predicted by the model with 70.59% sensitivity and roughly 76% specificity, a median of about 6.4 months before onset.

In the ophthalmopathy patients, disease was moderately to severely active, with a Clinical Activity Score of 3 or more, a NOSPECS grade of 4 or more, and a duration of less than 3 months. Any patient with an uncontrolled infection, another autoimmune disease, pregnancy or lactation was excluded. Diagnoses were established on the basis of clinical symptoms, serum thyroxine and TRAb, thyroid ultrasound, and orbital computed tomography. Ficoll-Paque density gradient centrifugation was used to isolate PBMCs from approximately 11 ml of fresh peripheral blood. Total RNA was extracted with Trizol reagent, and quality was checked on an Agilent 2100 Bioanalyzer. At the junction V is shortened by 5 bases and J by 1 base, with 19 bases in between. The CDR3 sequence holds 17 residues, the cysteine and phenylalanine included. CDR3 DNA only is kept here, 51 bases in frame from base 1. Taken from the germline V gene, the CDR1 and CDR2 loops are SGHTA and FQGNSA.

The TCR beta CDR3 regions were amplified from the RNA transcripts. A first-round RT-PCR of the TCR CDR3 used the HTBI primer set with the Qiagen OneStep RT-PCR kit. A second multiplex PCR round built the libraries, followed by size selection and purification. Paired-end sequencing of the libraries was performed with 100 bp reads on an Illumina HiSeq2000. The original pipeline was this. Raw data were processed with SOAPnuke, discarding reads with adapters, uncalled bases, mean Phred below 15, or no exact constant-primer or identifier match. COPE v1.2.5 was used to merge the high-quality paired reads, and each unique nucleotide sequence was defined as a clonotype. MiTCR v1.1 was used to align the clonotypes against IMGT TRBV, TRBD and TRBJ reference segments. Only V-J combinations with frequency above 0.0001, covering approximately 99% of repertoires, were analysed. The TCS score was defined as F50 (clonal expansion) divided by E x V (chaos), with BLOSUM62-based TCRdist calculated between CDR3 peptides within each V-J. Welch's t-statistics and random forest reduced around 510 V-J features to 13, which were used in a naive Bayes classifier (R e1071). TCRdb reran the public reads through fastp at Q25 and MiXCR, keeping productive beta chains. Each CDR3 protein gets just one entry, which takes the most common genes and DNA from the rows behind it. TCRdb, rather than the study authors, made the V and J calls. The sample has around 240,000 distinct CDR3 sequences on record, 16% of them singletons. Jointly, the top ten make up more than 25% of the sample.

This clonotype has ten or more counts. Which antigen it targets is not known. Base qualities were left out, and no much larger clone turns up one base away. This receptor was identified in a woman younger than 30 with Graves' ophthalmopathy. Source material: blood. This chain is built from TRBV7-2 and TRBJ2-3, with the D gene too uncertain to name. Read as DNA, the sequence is TGTGCCAGCAGCCCACGCTTGGCGTCATCCCGCACAGATACGCAGTATTTT. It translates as CASSPRLASSRTDTQYF.